This paragraph reports one T cell receptor beta chain. The germline gives CDR1 SGHVS, CDR2 FNYEAQ. V was pared by 1 base and J by 0 bases, with 19 bases between. This CDR3 region has 18 residues. The table came from immunoSEQ multiplex PCR; TCRdb's copy has only in-frame clones and leaves some out. Of 23,000 or so clones listed, roughly 85% were seen once; the top ten hold around 8%. The sample is drawn from a study of T cell changes during pregnancy in multiple sclerosis. The receptor was isolated from a female donor in good health, enrolled as a control in a pregnancy study. The starting material was CD8+ T cells from peripheral blood mononuclear cells, obtained in the first trimester of pregnancy. This chain connects TRBV7-6 to TRBJ2-7, with D possibly being TRBD2 (5 bases). The CDR3 nucleotides read TGTGCCAGCAGCTTAGGCCCATCAAGTGGGGAGAGCTCCTACGAGCAGTACTTC. Protein sequence: CASSLGPSSGESSYEQYF.